This paragraph covers one TCR beta chain sequence. Clones were read by immunoSEQ multiplex PCR, and TCRdb kept only the in-frame ones, dropping some. The sample yields nearly 750,000 clones, 55% to 80% seen once. Trimming took off 0 bases at V and 2 bases at J, with 10 bases between the two ends. The CDR3 has 15 residues. Per the germline V gene, CDR1 is SGHRS and CDR2 is YFSETQ. This sample was taken from a study of shared clonotypes between healthy human individuals. The chain carries TRBV5-1 and TRBJ2-3; tentative D call: TRBD1 (5 bases). The sequenced sample was memory CD4+ T cells sorted from blood. Subset here: CD45RA-negative fraction. The sequence came from a woman aged 25 to 39 in good health. The CDR3, as DNA: TGCGCCAGCAGCTTGGCCAGGGATCCCACAGATACGCAGTATTTT. It yields the protein CASSLARDPTDTQYF.